The T cell receptor (beta chain) described here comes from a study of graft-versus-host responses after intestinal transplantation (dated by TCRdb to the early 2020s). Looking at the study overall: Recipients received multivisceral, liver-intestinal, or isolated intestinal transplants. Anti-thymocyte globulin induction was given to all recipients, followed by maintenance tacrolimus and steroids for approximately three years. Bulk TCR-beta CDR3 sequencing was used to track graft-versus-host and host-versus-graft alloreactive T cell clones in the graft, circulation and bone marrow after intestinal transplantation. To identify alloreactive clones, pre-transplant mixed lymphocyte reaction products were sequenced and compared with unstimulated pre-transplant donor and recipient T cells. A cohort of more than 20 intestinal transplant recipients, including one retransplant, was enrolled, and a few patients lacking pretransplant specimens were excluded. Donor T cell macrochimerism was defined as a peak of at least 4% donor T cells among recipient peripheral blood mononuclear cells. Instead of going to the commercial service, samples from a few later patients were sequenced in-house on an Illumina MiSeq and processed with MiXCR.

The CDR3 numbers 13 residues from cysteine through phenylalanine. The kept DNA is CDR3 alone, 39 bases in frame from the first base. From a lookup of the germline V gene (reference sequence), CDR1 and CDR2 are SSHAT and FNYEAQ. With regard to this clone: Its specific antigen is unknown. The junction does not match germline at one end; this may be a read error.

To prepare the library, the immunoSEQ multiplex PCR assay was applied. In most patients, genomic DNA was isolated using the Qiagen DNeasy Blood and Tissue Kit and sent frozen to Adaptive Biotechnologies for TCR sequencing. High-throughput TCR-beta CDR3 sequencing of genomic DNA from most patients was performed by Adaptive Biotechnologies. The original pipeline was this. Adaptive's ImmunoSEQ software supplied the TCR sequencing data for around 19 patients, while MiXCR and VDJtools were used to process a few other patients. To correct CD4 versus CD8 sorting errors, sequences present in both subsets at a frequency ratio below 5:1 were removed. CDR3 nucleotide sequences shared between donor and recipient were removed because the origin of such sequences could not be assigned. At least 2-fold expansion over unstimulated cells and a minimum CFSE-low frequency of 0.002% (template counts) or 0.001% (read counts) were required for clones to be classified as alloreactive. Mappable clones were those detected in sequenced pre-transplant spleen, lymph node, or MLR CFSE-low populations of the donor or recipient. Cumulative frequency of alloreactive clones was calculated as a percentage of all sequences weighted by copy number. As stored in TCRdb, this immuneACCESS dataset retains in-frame rearrangements with V and J assigned. A fraction of the clones does not appear; measured against another copy, unresolved V genes explain less than half of the discrepancy, and the remainder lacks a known reason. Clone size and the V and J calls come from that table; the DNA yielded D and trimming. For this sample there are 120,000 or so clones; just over 90% appear just once. The ten largest clones add up to about 0.51% of the sample.

Taken with the paper, the label for time point translates to: cells obtained before transplantation from donor or recipient. CD3+CD4+ and CD3+CD8+ populations were FACS-sorted from unstimulated pre-transplant donor and recipient cells taken from spleen or lymph nodes. Summary of the overall study and its limitations: The conclusions were limited by the relatively low number and heterogeneity of the intestinal transplant patients. GvH clones were detected in recipient bone marrow, and some appeared earlier in ileal mucosa or blood, consistent with an intestinal mucosal origin. In the allografts of patients with donor T cell macrochimerism, GvH to HvG T cell clonal ratios were high. Early after transplant, declines in HvG clones were associated with peak levels of circulating GvH clones.

The clonotype comes from a human donor who received an intestinal transplant. This specimen consisted of unstimulated CD8+ T cells sorted from spleen or lymph node cells, obtained before intestinal transplant. The rearranged chain carries TRBV7-7 and TRBJ1-1; the D gene cannot be resolved reliably. The CDR3 has the sequence CASSSSVNTEAFF. Read as DNA, the sequence is TGTGCTAGCAGCTCGTCGGTGAACACTGAAGCTTTCTTT.